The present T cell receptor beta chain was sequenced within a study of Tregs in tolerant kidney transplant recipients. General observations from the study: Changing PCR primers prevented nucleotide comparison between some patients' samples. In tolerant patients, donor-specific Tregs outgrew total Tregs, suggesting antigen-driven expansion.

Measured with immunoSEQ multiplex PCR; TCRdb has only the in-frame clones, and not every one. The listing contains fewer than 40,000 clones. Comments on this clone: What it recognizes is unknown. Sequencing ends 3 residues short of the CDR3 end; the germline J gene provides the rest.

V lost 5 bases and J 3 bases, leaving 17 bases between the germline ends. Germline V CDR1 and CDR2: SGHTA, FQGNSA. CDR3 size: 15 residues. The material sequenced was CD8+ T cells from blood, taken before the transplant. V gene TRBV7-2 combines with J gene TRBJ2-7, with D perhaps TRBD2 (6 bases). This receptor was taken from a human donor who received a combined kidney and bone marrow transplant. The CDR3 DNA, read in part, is TGTGCCAGCAGCGATCCCGGGGCTAGCGACTACGAG. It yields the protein CASSDPGASDYE. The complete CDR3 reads CASSDPGASDYEQYF.